These 29 T cell receptor beta chains were all obtained from the same sample, sequenced in a study of response to subunit inactivated influenza vaccine. TCRdb ran MiXCR on the RT-PCR reads and lists one entry per CDR3 protein. The sample yields 500,000 to 700,000 distinct CDR3 sequences, around 25% seen once. A further study also used this sample, focusing on T cells expressing NK-cell markers. That investigation notes: The cDNA for TCR beta came from 5'RACE template switching with UMIs.

Here the sequenced sample was CD4+ T cells sorted from PBMCs, taken about 12 days after vaccination. These receptors all come from a man aged 50 to 60 who received an inactivated influenza vaccine.

The rearrangement links TRBV20-1 to TRBJ2-3; TRBD1 agrees at 9 bases. The CDR3 has 14 amino acids. Trimming took 6 bases from V and 1 from J; bases not matched to a gene: 5. Looked up from germline, CDR1 is DFQATT and CDR2 is SNEGSKA (reference sequence). Here the CDR3 DNA reads TGCAGTGCGCAGCGGGACAGGGGCACAGATACGCAGTATTTT. It encodes CSAQRDRGTDTQYF.

The J gene is TRBJ2-6, the V gene TRBV4-3, with D perhaps matching TRBD2 (7 bases). This CDR3 is 16 amino acids long. The germline V gene has CDR1 LGHNA and CDR2 YSLEER. The V end lost 1 base, the J end lost 2 bases, and 9 bases lay between the germline ends. CDR3: CASSQGEGAGANVLTF. In DNA, the CDR3 is TGCGCCAGCAGCCAAGGGGAGGGGGCTGGGGCCAACGTCCTGACTTTC.

There are many counts of this clonotype. The genes are TRBV7-2 and TRBJ2-5, with TRBD2 identical over 12 bases. Germline V gives CDR1 SGHTA, CDR2 FQGNSA. This CDR3 region has 16 residues. Unmatched junction bases numbered 5, after V lost 4 bases and J lost 2 bases. The CDR3 region has the DNA TGTGCCAGCAGCTCCAGTCTAGCGGGGGGGCAAGAGACCCAGTACTTC. Translation: CASSSSLAGGQETQYF.

This chain joins TRBV2 and TRBJ2-2; D perhaps matches TRBD1 (6 bases). V dropped 4 bases and J dropped 1 base, with 13 bases sitting between them. Germline V lookup: CDR1 SNHLY, CDR2 FYNNEI. CDR3 size: 16 residues. This chain's CDR3 is CASSASVTGNTGELFF. The CDR3, as DNA: TGTGCCAGCAGTGCATCCGTGACAGGGAACACCGGGGAGCTGTTTTTT.

This clonotype was counted only a few times. The chain carries TRBV20-1 and TRBJ2-7; tentative D call: TRBD1 (6 bases). The CDR3 spans 14 residues. Germline CDR1 DFQATT, CDR2 SNEGSKA (reference sequence). Trimming left V 0 bases short and J 6 bases short, with 15 bases between. The chain's CDR3 is CSARDPQGSGEQYF. For the CDR3, the DNA is TGCAGTGCTAGAGACCCTCAGGGGTCCGGCGAGCAGTACTTC.

There are many counts of this clonotype. This sequence joins TRBV6-1 and TRBJ2-5, with 9 bases fitting TRBD2. There are 13 residues in the CDR3. Germline V gives CDR1 MNHNS, CDR2 SASEGT. Trimming cost V 5 bases and J 5 bases; bases outside gene matches: 3. The DNA for the CDR3 is TGTGCCAGCAGTCCTAGCGGGGTCGAGACCCAGTACTTC. This gives the protein CASSPSGVETQYF.

The chain links TRBV18 to TRBJ2-1; TRBD1 or TRBD2 may be the D gene (5 bases each). CDR3 length equals 14 residues. V was pared by 5 bases and J by 8 bases, with 16 bases between. CDR1 and CDR2 (germline): KGHSH, LQKENI. The CDR3 nucleotides are TGTGCCAGCTCATTTTCGACGGGGCTCGATGAGCAGTTCTTC. Amino acid sequence: CASSFSTGLDEQFF.

This clonotype appeared a few times. V and J are TRBV2 and TRBJ2-4; D unresolved. Germline CDR1 SNHLY, CDR2 FYNNEI. Deletions cut 0 bases from V and 4 bases from J, with 1 base between. The CDR3 contains 12 residues. The CDR3 region is CASSEAKNIQYF. In nucleotides, the CDR3 is TGTGCCAGCAGTGAAGCGAAAAACATTCAGTACTTC.

This clonotype was counted ten times or more. V gene TRBV6-2 or TRBV6-3 combines with J gene TRBJ2-1; 11 nucleotides agree with TRBD2. The CDR3 runs to 12 residues. V trimming: 5 bases; J trimming: 15 bases; junction bases outside the gene matches: 6. CDR1 is MNHEY, CDR2 SVGEGT, per germline. The CDR3 DNA is TGTGCCAGCAGTCTCGGACTAGCGGGTCCGTTCTTC. Residues: CASSLGLAGPFF.

In this sample, this clonotype turned up many times. The CDR3 sequence is CSARQGTSPNGYTF. For the CDR3, the DNA is TGCAGTGCTAGGCAGGGGACCTCTCCTAATGGCTACACCTTC. The chain joins TRBV20-1 to TRBJ1-2, with a weak D call TRBD1 (6 bases). Trimming stripped 3 bases from V and 6 bases from J, with 17 bases between. The CDR3 extends over 14 amino acids. The germline V gene encodes CDR1 DFQATT and CDR2 SNEGSKA (reference sequence).

The chain is built from TRBV6-5 and TRBJ2-3; possible D gene TRBD1, 5 bases. Germline CDR1 is MNHEY and CDR2 is SVGAGI. Trimming took 1 base from V and 5 from J, leaving 16 bases between them. There are 16 residues in the CDR3. The CDR3 DNA sequence: TGTGCCAGCAGTTACTTTGACCGAGCAGGGATAGATACGCAGTATTTT. It encodes CASSYFDRAGIDTQYF.

The gene calls are TRBV20-1 and TRBJ2-2; D gene unclear. In germline, CDR1 is DFQATT, CDR2 SNEGSKA (reference sequence). Deletions cut 0 bases from V and 6 bases from J, with 11 bases between. The CDR3 runs to 14 residues. Here the CDR3 DNA reads TGCAGTGCTAGAGATCAAGGGCTTTCCGGGGAGCTGTTTTTT. It is translated as CSARDQGLSGELFF.

This clonotype was counted between two and nine times. This chain uses TRBV6-2 or TRBV6-3 with TRBJ1-1; D is undetermined. V lost 6 bases to trimming and J lost 2 bases, with 13 bases between them. This CDR3 region has 14 residues. Germline V CDR1 and CDR2: MNHEY, SVGEGT. Here the CDR3 DNA reads TGTGCCAGCAGGCCTTACAAGGATAACACTGAAGCTTTCTTT. Protein sequence: CASRPYKDNTEAFF.

This sequence joins TRBV11-2 and TRBJ2-7; 7 nucleotides agree with TRBD1. Trimming took 3 bases from V and 0 from J; bases not matched to a gene: 5. Germline assignment: CDR1 SGHAT and CDR2 FQNNGV. The length of the CDR3 is 15 residues. The DNA of the CDR3 is TGTGCCAGCAGCTTCGGGACAGACAGCTCCTACGAGCAGTACTTC. Protein sequence: CASSFGTDSSYEQYF.

This sequence joins TRBV6-1 and TRBJ2-1, with D possibly being TRBD2 (6 bases). V was shortened by 5 bases and J by 12 bases, with 20 bases between the two germline ends. CDR3 length equals 14 residues. Per the germline V gene, CDR1 is MNHNS and CDR2 is SASEGT. DNA of the CDR3: TGTGCCAGCAGTCCCTTTGGTCGGGGGACCGGGCAGTTCTTC. It encodes CASSPFGRGTGQFF.

A few counts support this clonotype. The genes are TRBV5-1 and TRBJ1-3; D may be TRBD1 (6 bases). In germline, CDR1 is SGHRS, CDR2 YFSETQ. Trimming removed 3 bases at V and 4 bases at J, with 11 bases between. This CDR3 is 14 amino acids long. The CDR3 DNA sequence: TGCGCCAGCAGCTCCACAGGGCAGGGAAACACCATATATTTT. Protein sequence: CASSSTGQGNTIYF.

This clonotype showed up many times. V is TRBV7-2 and J is TRBJ2-3; D unclear. Germline-derived CDR1 and CDR2 are SGHTA and FQGNSA. The CDR3 extends over 13 amino acids. Trimming stripped 1 base from V and 7 bases from J, with 9 bases between. CDR3 sequence reads: CASSLGGINTQYF. As DNA, the CDR3 is TGTGCCAGCAGCTTAGGAGGAATTAATACGCAGTATTTT.

This clonotype occurred a few times. This chain links TRBV12-3 or TRBV12-4 with TRBJ1-1, with 9 positions matching TRBD1. The CDR3 is 15 residues long. V trimming: 4 bases; J trimming: 2 bases; junction bases outside the gene matches: 5. CDR3 sequence (DNA): TGTGCCAGCAGTTGGCCGGGACAGGGAAACACTGAAGCTTTCTTT. It is translated as CASSWPGQGNTEAFF.

The J gene is TRBJ2-3, the V gene TRBV20-1; a possible D gene is TRBD1 (7 bases). Deletions cut 5 bases from V and 1 base from J, with 16 bases between. CDR3 length: 15 residues. Looked up from germline, CDR1 is DFQATT and CDR2 is SNEGSKA (reference sequence). The CDR3: CSAQAGGRGTDTQYF. CDR3 nucleotides: TGCAGTGCTCAAGCAGGGGGGCGGGGCACAGATACGCAGTATTTT.

The gene calls are TRBV7-2 and TRBJ2-3; D is unclear. CDR1 and CDR2 from the germline V gene are SGHTA and FQGNSA. CDR3 length equals 13 residues. V lost 5 bases and J lost 6, with 12 bases in between. The CDR3 nucleotides read TGTGCCAGCAGCGCCTATATATTTGATACGCAGTATTTT. Encoded protein: CASSAYIFDTQYF.

The table lists this clonotype with a few counts. The V and J genes are TRBV19 and TRBJ1-1, with D perhaps matching TRBD1 (6 bases). The length of the CDR3 is 14 residues. Trimming stripped 1 base from V and 3 bases from J, with 9 bases between. In germline, CDR1 is LNHDA, CDR2 SQIVND (reference sequence). CDR3 in DNA: TGTGCCAGTAGTATAGCGGCAGGGGACACTGAAGCTTTCTTT. It is translated as CASSIAAGDTEAFF.

The rearrangement joins TRBV3-1 to TRBJ2-3; 11 bases fit TRBD2. Germline assignment: CDR1 LGHDT and CDR2 YNNKEL (reference sequence). Unmatched junction bases numbered 4, after V lost 9 bases and J lost 5 bases. The CDR3 spans 13 residues. The CDR3: CASSGRALDTQYF. The CDR3 DNA reads as TGTGCCAGTAGCGGGAGGGCCCTAGATACGCAGTATTTT.

The chain couples TRBV5-6 to TRBJ2-7; D is perhaps TRBD1 (5 bases). Trimming shortened V by 3 bases and J by 1 base, and 14 bases separated the two germline ends. Germline V gene data show CDR1 as SGHDT and CDR2 as YYEEEE. The CDR3 sequence is 15 residues long. The CDR3 DNA sequence: TGTGCCAGCAGCTATGGACATACCTCTTCCTACGAGCAGTACTTC. This encodes CASSYGHTSSYEQYF.

The V call is TRBV6-1, the J call TRBJ2-1, with 10 bases lining up with TRBD2. The J segment lost 1 base and the V segment lost 4 bases, leaving 13 bases of the junction unmatched. The CDR3 loop spans 19 amino acids. Germline V gene data show CDR1 as MNHNS and CDR2 as SASEGT. CDR3 sequence (DNA): TGTGCCAGCAGTGTAGGACTAGCGGACTGGATCGGGTCCTACAATGAGCAGTTCTTC. Amino acids: CASSVGLADWIGSYNEQFF.

The J gene is TRBJ2-5, the V gene TRBV6-5; D may be TRBD1 (6 bases). V dropped 4 bases and J dropped 3 bases, with 15 bases sitting between them. Germline V lookup: CDR1 MNHEY, CDR2 SVGAGI. The CDR3 sequence is 15 residues long. As DNA, the CDR3 is TGTGCCAGCAGTTTCACCACACAGGGCAAAGAGACCCAGTACTTC. This sequence encodes CASSFTTQGKETQYF.

This clonotype has at least ten counts. The CDR3 here is CASSPGAGTVNTEAFF. Written as DNA, the CDR3 is TGTGCCAGCAGCCCAGGGGCCGGGACAGTGAACACTGAAGCTTTCTTT. The J gene is TRBJ1-1, the V gene TRBV5-5; TRBD1 aligns across 7 bases. Germline CDR1 reads SGHKS; CDR2 reads YYEKEE (reference sequence). This CDR3 is built from 16 residues. The V segment lost 4 bases and the J segment 0 bases; nucleotides outside the gene matches: 9.

The chain uses TRBV28 and TRBJ2-2; no reliable D call. Trimming took 5 bases from V and 6 from J, leaving 10 bases between them. Germline V gene data show CDR1 as MDHEN and CDR2 as SYDVKM. This CDR3 has 13 amino acids. The CDR3 nucleotides are TGTGCCAGCAGTGACAAGGTCCCCGGGGAGCTGTTTTTT. This codes for CASSDKVPGELFF.

This chain links TRBV11-2 with TRBJ2-1, with 9 nucleotides matching TRBD2. This CDR3 has 17 amino acids. V lost 3 bases, J lost 7 bases, and 13 bases stayed unmatched. The germline V gene encodes CDR1 SGHAT and CDR2 FQNNGV. This CDR3 reads CASSFPPAGGLVNEQFF. CDR3 coding DNA: TGTGCCAGCAGCTTCCCTCCGGCGGGGGGGCTTGTGAATGAGCAGTTCTTC.

This clonotype appeared a few times. The rearrangement links TRBV6-1 to TRBJ1-3; the D gene is possibly TRBD1 (5 bases). The CDR3 contains 16 residues. V gave up 6 bases and J gave up 0 bases, with 15 bases separating them. The germline V gene has CDR1 MNHNS and CDR2 SASEGT. Here the CDR3 reads CASRRDFADSGNTIYF. CDR3 nucleotide sequence: TGTGCCAGCAGGAGGGACTTTGCGGACTCTGGAAACACCATATATTTT.